These T cell receptor beta chains were read from a single sample in a study of T cell repertoires in cytomegalovirus infection. TCRdb reprocessed the reads with MiXCR, giving one entry per CDR3 protein. The table records about 570,000 distinct CDR3 sequences, around 40% of them present only once. These receptors' targets are unknown. Sequences were derived from cultured PBMCs, sampled from culture after CMV antigen stimulation. These receptors originate from a human donor in good health (CMV status not recorded). Some clones in this sample may be carry-over from other donors' samples. Each CDR3 is given with its conserved first and last residue.

TRBV7-9	TRBJ2-2	CAKAQGAGTGELFF
TRBV25-1	TRBJ1-6	CASSVQGYNSPLHF
TRBV4-1	TRBJ1-4	CASSRVLNEKLFF
TRBV7-9	TRBJ2-3	CASSSRTRASTDTQYF
TRBV19	TRBJ2-1	CASSVPGSNEQFF
TRBV12-3/TRBV12-4	TRBJ2-3	CASTPGLAGGWADTQYF
TRBV7-2	TRBJ1-1	CASSPRTATYMNTEAFF
TRBV7-7	TRBJ2-2	CASSLHPGPSTGELFF
TRBV7-9	TRBJ2-7	CASSLVVAGVHEQYF
TRBV10-3	TRBJ2-1	CATRTGGDEQFF
TRBV10-3	TRBJ2-7	CATRDNLSEQYF
TRBV9	TRBJ2-5	CASSAGGIQETQYF
TRBV5-5	TRBJ1-1	CASSFTGKGTEAFF
TRBV19	TRBJ1-5	CATTWTSNQPQHF
TRBV19	TRBJ1-5	CASSIHERQPQHF
TRBV12-3/TRBV12-4	TRBJ1-2	CASSGGPHVDTF
TRBV3-1	TRBJ2-5	CASSQYRETQYF
TRBV6-5	TRBJ1-5	CASSYPGQPQHF
TRBV4-2	TRBJ2-5	CASSQGGGIETQYF
TRBV6-1	TRBJ1-1	CASSEPADPSSTEAFF
TRBV4-1	TRBJ2-4	CASSQEWGLAGQNIQYF
TRBV10-3	TRBJ2-1	CAIGGVEQFF
TRBV7-8	TRBJ2-7	CASSPLAGSAYEQYF
TRBV5-6	TRBJ2-5	CASSERFSGGETQYF
TRBV12-3/TRBV12-4	TRBJ2-1	CASSPVGGEQFF
TRBV7-6	TRBJ1-5	CASSLGGRSGGGQPQHF
TRBV9	TRBJ2-7	CASSAGQGNTYEQYF
TRBV7-2	TRBJ2-7	CASSLRGRESYEQYF
TRBV4-1	TRBJ1-6	CASSQGGVGENSPLHF
TRBV19	TRBJ1-5	CASSEGAPGLNQPQHF
TRBV7-8	TRBJ2-5	CASSIPSGQETQYF
TRBV6-2/TRBV6-3	TRBJ2-1	CASSTPGLPYNEQFF
TRBV7-2	TRBJ1-1	CASSLQGASTEAFF
TRBV28	TRBJ2-5	CASSWARTSGGGETQYF
TRBV7-9	TRBJ2-1	CASSLKGESGQFF
TRBV7-9	TRBJ2-1	CASSGREADNEQFF
TRBV7-2	TRBJ2-1	CASSPIGTASGYNEQFF
TRBV19	TRBJ2-7	CASSLSGTLLYEQYF
TRBV7-2	TRBJ2-7	CASSRWTGTYEQYF
TRBV11-1	TRBJ1-1	CASSSEGQVTENTEAFF
TRBV6-1	TRBJ1-4	CAGGGGGDEKLFF
TRBV7-6	TRBJ2-3	CASSLSMGVTDTQYF
TRBV28	TRBJ2-1	CASSFLFLDRVRNEQFF
TRBV7-2	TRBJ2-7	CASSFMPGGALYEQYF
TRBV7-6	TRBJ2-1	CASSLGLAGGPGEQFF